The 11 T cell receptor beta chains below all came from one sample that was sequenced in a study of OX40 agonist ivuxolimab in advanced cancers. Some clones are missing from TCRdb's copy, which holds only in-frame ones; the method was immunoSEQ multiplex PCR. This sample yields approximately 58,000 clones, of which under 90% are seen a single time; more than 1.4% belongs to the top ten. The starting material was CD4+ or CD8+ T cells sorted from blood, obtained in a trial of the OX40 agonist ivuxolimab. The receptors shown here come from an adult with an advanced solid tumor such as melanoma, head and neck, liver or kidney cancer.

The rearrangement links TRBV18 to TRBJ1-6; D is unresolved. Trimming pared 4 bases from V and 3 bases from J, leaving 4 bases between. The CDR3 runs to 13 residues. Germline CDR1 KGHSH, CDR2 LQKENI. The CDR3 loop reads CASSRDYNSPLHF. CDR3 bases: TGTGCCAGCTCACGGGACTATAATTCACCCCTCCACTTT. Based on the CDR3 plus reference TRBV18 and TRBJ1-6, the full variable domain is NAGVMQNPRHLVRRRGQEARLRCSPMKGHSHVYWYRQLPEEGLKFMVYLQKENIIDESGMPKERFSAEFPKEGPSILRIQQVVRGDSAAYFCASSRDYNSPLHFGNGTRLTVT.

The chain joins TRBV15 to TRBJ2-7; D is perhaps TRBD1 (6 bases). The CDR3 consists of 16 residues. V was shortened by 0 bases and J by 2 bases, with 14 bases between the two germline ends. Looked up from germline, CDR1 is LNHNV and CDR2 is YYDKDF (reference sequence). CDR3 sequence (DNA): TGTGCCACCAGCAGAGATCGGGACACCCCGACCTACGAGCAGTACTTC. It translates to CATSRDRDTPTYEQYF.

The chain links TRBV4-2 to TRBJ2-1, with 10 bases aligning to TRBD2. The V segment lost 4 bases and the J segment 9 bases; nucleotides outside the gene matches: 9. From germline, CDR1 is LGHNA and CDR2 YNFKEQ. This CDR3 is built from 15 residues. The CDR3 loop reads CASSPSVSGGAEQFF. In DNA, the CDR3 is TGTGCCAGCAGCCCCTCGGTCAGCGGGGGGGCTGAGCAGTTCTTC.

This chain uses TRBV6-1 with TRBJ1-5; 8 bases are shared with TRBD1. The CDR3 sequence is 15 residues long. Trimming removed 4 bases from V and 6 bases from J; junction bases left unmatched: 8. Germline CDR1 and CDR2: MNHNS and SASEGT. The CDR3: CASSGHGQGRQPQHF. CDR3 in DNA: TGTGCCAGCAGTGGTCATGGACAGGGACGTCAGCCCCAGCATTTT.

This sequence joins TRBV29-1 and TRBJ1-4; D remains unclear. The CDR3 is made up of 13 amino acids. The germline V and J ends were trimmed by 4 bases and 8 bases, with 14 bases remaining between them. Germline V gene lookup returns CDR1 SQVTM and CDR2 ANQGSEA. In nucleotides, the CDR3 is TGCAGCGTTGGATACGGAGGTACCGAAAAACTGTTTTTT. Translated, it gives CSVGYGGTEKLFF.

The chain combines TRBV19 with TRBJ1-5, with TRBD1 matching over 7 bases. Looked up from germline, CDR1 is LNHDA and CDR2 is SQIVND (reference sequence). There are 15 residues in the CDR3. The V and J ends lost 8 bases and 0 bases, in that order; junction bases with no gene match: 7. The CDR3 sequence is CASGGQPYSNQPQHF. CDR3 in DNA: TGTGCCAGTGGGGGACAGCCCTATAGCAATCAGCCCCAGCATTTT.

This clone was detected a few times. The CDR3 nucleotides are TGTGCCAGCACCTCCAGGGACAGAGTCTATGGCTACACCTTC. This sequence encodes CASTSRDRVYGYTF. J is TRBJ1-2 and V is TRBV5-6; 7 bases are a match to TRBD1. Per the germline V gene, CDR1 is SGHDT and CDR2 is YYEEEE. The CDR3 is made up of 14 amino acids. With V trimmed by 6 bases and J by 4 bases, 9 bases remained unmatched.

The genes are TRBV28 and TRBJ2-2, with 11 bases lining up with TRBD1. V was pared by 5 bases and J by 4 bases, with 6 bases of the junction left unmatched. CDR1 and CDR2 (germline): MDHEN, SYDVKM. The CDR3 is made up of 16 amino acids. The CDR3 loop reads CASSVAGTGGTGELFF. The CDR3 DNA reads TGTGCCAGCAGTGTCGCCGGGACAGGGGGCACCGGGGAGCTGTTTTTT. Looking up the rest from reference TRBV28 and TRBJ2-2 gives the full variable domain: DVKVTQSSRYLVKRTGEKVFLECVQDMDHENMFWYRQDPGLGLRLIYFSYDVKMKEKGDIPEGYSVSREKKERFSLILESASTNQTSMYLCASSVAGTGGTGELFFGEGSRLTVL.

The chain links TRBV7-9 to TRBJ1-1; D unresolved. CDR1 and CDR2 from the germline V gene are SEHNR and FQNEAQ (reference sequence). Trimming shortened V by 5 bases and J by 1 base, and 14 bases separated the two germline ends. CDR3 length: 15 amino acids. CDR3 region: CASSPSTAGNTEAFF. The CDR3 DNA reads TGTGCCAGCAGCCCTTCTACGGCGGGGAACACTGAAGCTTTCTTT.

The chain recombines TRBV2 with TRBJ1-1; D may be TRBD1 (6 bases). This CDR3 is 13 amino acids long. Trimming removed 8 bases from V and 7 bases from J, with 17 bases in between. CDR1 is SNHLY, CDR2 FYNNEI, per germline. The CDR3 is CASGPLPTGEAFF. Here the CDR3 DNA reads TGTGCCAGCGGTCCCCTACCGACAGGTGAAGCTTTCTTT.

This sequence joins TRBV7-9 and TRBJ2-5, with 9 bases fitting TRBD2. CDR1 and CDR2 (germline): SEHNR, FQNEAQ (reference sequence). V lost 5 bases, J lost 2 bases, and 12 bases stayed unmatched. The CDR3 is 17 amino acids. The CDR3 DNA sequence: TGTGCCAGCAGCCGGGGGGTAGCGGGAGCCGCGCAAGAGACCCAGTACTTC. Translated: CASSRGVAGAAQETQYF.